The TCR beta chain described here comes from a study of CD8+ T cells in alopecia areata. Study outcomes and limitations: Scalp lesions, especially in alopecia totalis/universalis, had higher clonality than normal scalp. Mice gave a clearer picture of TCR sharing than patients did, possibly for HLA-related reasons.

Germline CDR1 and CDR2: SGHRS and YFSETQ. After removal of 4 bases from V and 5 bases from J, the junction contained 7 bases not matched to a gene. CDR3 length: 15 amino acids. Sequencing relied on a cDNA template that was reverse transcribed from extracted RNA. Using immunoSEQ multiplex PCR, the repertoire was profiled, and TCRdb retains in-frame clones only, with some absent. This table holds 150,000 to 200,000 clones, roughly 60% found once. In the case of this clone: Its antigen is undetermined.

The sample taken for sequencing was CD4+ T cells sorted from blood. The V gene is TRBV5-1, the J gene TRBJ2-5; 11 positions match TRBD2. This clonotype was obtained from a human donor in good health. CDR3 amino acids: CASSNTSGRHETQYF. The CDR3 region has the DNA TGCGCCAGCAGCAATACTAGCGGGAGACATGAGACCCAGTACTTC. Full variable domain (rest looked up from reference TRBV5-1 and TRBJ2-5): KAGVTQTPRYLIKTRGQQVTLSCSPISGHRSVSWYQQTPGQGLQFLFEYFSETQRNKGNFPGRFSGRQFSNSRSEMNVSTLELGDSALYLCASSNTSGRHETQYFGPGTRLLVL.